This TCR beta chain was documented in a study of blood T cell repertoires in COVID-19. Study-level background: Both acute and convalescent COVID-19 samples were obtained from the United States, Italy and Spain. Sources were T cells, B-cell-depleted T cells, or PBMCs; the material itself was cDNA or gDNA.

Original methodology: Amplification with reference gene primers provided the estimates of nucleated cell counts. The data were produced by immunoSEQ multiplex PCR, yet TCRdb's version contains in-frame clones alone and is incomplete. The DNA gave D and trimming, while V, J and clone size come from that table. The sample shows approximately 180,000 clones, under 85% of them seen only once. Trimming removed 6 bases from V and 4 bases from J, with 12 bases in between. Germline V gives CDR1 SNHLY, CDR2 FYNNEI. The CDR3 is 13 residues long. The receptor was derived from a woman of 80 years or more with acute or convalescent COVID-19. Sequencing input: peripheral blood. V usage is TRBV2 and J usage is TRBJ1-1; D is undetermined. DNA for the CDR3: TGTGCCAGCAGCCAAACTTTTAGCACTGAAGCTTTCTTT. This sequence encodes CASSQTFSTEAFF.